What follows are 11 T cell receptor beta chains derived from one specimen sequenced in a study of blood T cell repertoires in COVID-19. Assay used: immunoSEQ multiplex PCR; TCRdb lists only in-frame clones, some missing. The sample includes a few hundred thousand clones, roughly 90% of them seen just once. The sequenced sample consisted of PBMCs or T cells enriched from blood (not recorded which). These receptors all stem from a woman aged 30 to 39 who had recovered from COVID-19.

The genes are TRBV6-5 and TRBJ2-7; 9 bases agree with TRBD2. CDR3 length: 15 amino acids. The trim removed 4 bases at V and 6 bases at J, leaving 10 bases unmatched. Germline CDR1 MNHEY, CDR2 SVGAGI. The CDR3 DNA is TGTGCCAGCAGTTCTCCCGGGACTAGCTTGGTCGAGCAGTACTTC. Protein sequence: CASSSPGTSLVEQYF.

The chain is built from TRBV3-1 (or the pseudogene TRBV3-2) and TRBJ2-2, with a weak D call TRBD1 (6 bases). Germline V gene sequence: CDR1 LGHDT, CDR2 YNNKEL (reference sequence). V lost 6 bases and J 3 bases, leaving 14 bases between the germline ends. The CDR3 totals 15 residues. The CDR3 here is CASSPGARDTGELFF. Written as DNA, the CDR3 is TGTGCCAGCAGTCCAGGGGCGCGGGACACCGGGGAGCTGTTTTTT.

With regard to this clone: Additional DNA sequences in this sample encode the identical CDR3. The CDR3 loop is CASSEALAGGQETQYF. The CDR3 DNA reads as TGTGCCAGCAGTGAGGCGTTAGCGGGGGGGCAAGAGACCCAGTACTTC. The chain combines TRBV6-1 with TRBJ2-5; the match to TRBD2 covers 11 bases. V lost 3 bases, J lost 2 bases, and 5 bases stayed unmatched. This CDR3 comprises 16 residues. Germline CDR1 MNHNS, CDR2 SASEGT.

The chain has TRBV2 and TRBJ1-4; D call uncertain. CDR3 length equals 14 residues. The V gene lost 3 bases and the J gene lost 8 bases, with 13 bases spanning the gap. From germline, CDR1 is SNHLY and CDR2 FYNNEI. Here the CDR3 reads CASSDPAGREKLFF. DNA of the CDR3: TGTGCCAGCAGTGACCCCGCAGGTCGCGAAAAACTGTTTTTT.

The chain links TRBV27 to TRBJ1-1; D is ambiguous. Trimming took 5 bases from V and 1 from J, leaving 17 bases between them. From germline, CDR1 is MNHEY and CDR2 SMNVEV (reference sequence). This CDR3 spans 16 amino acids. CDR3 in DNA: TGTGCCAGCAGTCCCTACCGACGGGAAAGGAACACTGAAGCTTTCTTT. Residues: CASSPYRRERNTEAFF.

This sequence joins TRBV19 and TRBJ2-7; 9 nucleotides line up with TRBD1. Looked up from germline, CDR1 is LNHDA and CDR2 is SQIVND (reference sequence). The CDR3 totals 13 residues. J gave up 3 bases and V 5 bases, and 2 bases lay outside the gene matches. CDR3 protein: CASSRDRDYEQYF. In DNA form, the CDR3 reads TGTGCCAGTAGTCGGGACAGGGACTACGAGCAGTACTTC.

The V gene is TRBV3-1 (or the pseudogene TRBV3-2), the J gene TRBJ2-5; 7 bases are a match to TRBD2. This CDR3 comprises 16 residues. The trim removed 4 bases at V and 7 bases at J, leaving 15 bases unmatched. Germline assignment: CDR1 LGHDT and CDR2 YNNKEL (reference sequence). The CDR3 DNA follows: TGTGCCAGCAGCCGAGGCACCGGGACTACGGAGGGGACCCAGTACTTC. Protein sequence: CASSRGTGTTEGTQYF.

The rearrangement joins TRBV5-1 to TRBJ2-2; TRBD2 matches 8 bases. V lost 1 base and J lost 4; bases outside the gene matches: 6. The CDR3 sequence is 16 residues long. Germline CDR1 SGHRS, CDR2 YFSETQ. Here the CDR3 DNA reads TGCGCCAGCAGCTTGATAGCGGGGACCCCCACCGGGGAGCTGTTTTTT. Translated, it gives CASSLIAGTPTGELFF. The complete variable domain, with remaining parts taken from reference TRBV5-1 and TRBJ2-2, reads KAGVTQTPRYLIKTRGQQVTLSCSPISGHRSVSWYQQTPGQGLQFLFEYFSETQRNKGNFPGRFSGRQFSNSRSEMNVSTLELGDSALYLCASSLIAGTPTGELFFGEGSRLTVL.

The chain employs TRBV5-6 and TRBJ1-1, with D uncertain. The V and J ends lost 4 bases and 2 bases respectively, with 9 bases between them. Germline V CDR1 and CDR2: SGHDT, YYEEEE. This CDR3 comprises 13 residues. The CDR3 sequence is CASSLPDNTEAFF. In nucleotides, the CDR3 is TGTGCCAGCAGCCTTCCAGATAACACTGAAGCTTTCTTT.

V is TRBV6-5 and J is TRBJ1-2; D might be TRBD1 (6 bases). CDR3 length equals 13 residues. Per the germline V gene, CDR1 is MNHEY and CDR2 is SVGAGI. V was trimmed by 6 bases and J by 4 bases, leaving 12 bases between them. The CDR3 nucleotides read TGTGCCAGCAGGAGGGGGGGGGTCTATGGCTACACCTTC. Protein: CASRRGGVYGYTF.

The chain employs TRBV28 and TRBJ2-7; tentative D call: TRBD1 (6 bases). The CDR3 loop spans 14 amino acids. Germline lookup yields CDR1 MDHEN and CDR2 SYDVKM. V shed 7 bases and J shed 6 bases, with 19 bases lying between them. The CDR3 region is CASTPNREIGEQYF. The CDR3 DNA follows: TGTGCCAGCACCCCGAACAGGGAGATCGGCGAGCAGTACTTC.